This T cell receptor beta chain was documented in a study of T cells in women clearing cervical HPV infection. Repertoires were generated with immunoSEQ multiplex PCR, while TCRdb's copy carries only in-frame clones and drops some. The specimen's table records 30,000 to 45,000 clones. Notes on this clone: The CDR3 end lies 3 residues beyond the end of the read and is filled in from the germline J gene.

J gave up 0 bases and V 8 bases, and 5 bases lay outside the gene matches. The CDR3 is 14 residues long. CDR1 is ENHRY and CDR2 is SYGVKD in the germline V gene. The specimen was blood buffy coat. The chain is built from TRBV10-3 and TRBJ2-3, with TRBD2 matching 7 bases. The receptor was isolated from a woman between 18 and 69 years old with a cervical HPV16 infection that either progressed to CIN3+ or cleared (not recorded which). This chain's CDR3 is CAIGGDGSTDTQYF. The sequenced CDR3 bases are TGTGCCATCGGGGGGGACGGTAGCACAGATACG.